This TCR beta chain was retrieved from a study of Ad26.COV2.S vaccination and SARS-CoV-2 variants. The treatment: some 20 received Ad26.COV2.S at low or high dose, single or two shots; roughly five received placebo; per-sample allocation not given. Day 63 after the first injection of vaccine or placebo was the sampling time. In Boston, an adult donor aged 18-55 years took part. The CDR3 is 14 amino acids. With 0 bases removed from V and 3 bases from J, the gap between germline ends came to 9 bases. CDR1 is SGDLS, CDR2 YYNGEE, per germline. The protocol was immunoSEQ multiplex PCR, while the TCRdb copy is restricted to in-frame clones and leaves out a portion. Of some 300,000 clones in the sample, over 80% were seen once.

Here the sequenced sample was peripheral blood, taken in a trial of Ad26.COV2.S vaccine versus placebo. The chain is built from TRBV9 and TRBJ2-5; the D gene is possibly TRBD1 (6 bases). The receptor comes from a person aged 18-60 years who received the Ad26.COV2.S COVID-19 vaccine or a placebo. CDR3 bases: TGTGCCAGCAGCGTAGCAGGGGTAGAAGAGACCCAGTACTTC. Its protein product is CASSVAGVEETQYF.